The rows below give T cell receptor beta chains drawn from one sample of a study of OX40 agonist ivuxolimab in advanced cancers. Measured with immunoSEQ multiplex PCR; TCRdb has only the in-frame clones, and not every one. The sample has about 13,000 clones; 65% to 85% are singletons. This sample comprised CD4+ or CD8+ T cells sorted from blood, obtained in a trial of the OX40 agonist ivuxolimab. These receptors were obtained from an adult with an advanced solid tumor such as melanoma, head and neck, liver or kidney cancer. CDR3s include the opening cysteine and the closing phenylalanine or tryptophan. Expanded clones are given a class, and other clones once, few, many or no size at all.

>TRBV2|.|TRBJ2-1
CASRRRNEQFF
>TRBV29-1|.|TRBJ2-2
CSVGTSGGPAGELFF
>TRBV11-1|.|TRBJ2-1
CASSHDREQFF
>TRBV6-1|.|TRBJ1-3
CASSVATSGNTIYF
>TRBV5-1|.|TRBJ2-7
CASSFNSYEQYF
>TRBV7-8|.|TRBJ2-1
CASSYRLASSSYNEQFF
>TRBV29-1|medium-sized|TRBJ2-1
CSVEDGTHNEQFF
>TRBV9|few|TRBJ1-5
CASSARDGIAPQHF
>TRBV2|once|TRBJ2-7
CASGKTEASYEQYF
>TRBV7-6|.|TRBJ2-2
CASSLEPQRGEDTGELFF
>TRBV7-6|once|TRBJ2-2
CASSLKVREGTGELFF
>TRBV9|.|TRBJ2-1
CASSAGDYNEQFF
>TRBV5-1|.|TRBJ2-7
CASSLDWGASYEQYF